This TCR beta chain was recorded in a study of CD8 T cells in ankylosing spondylitis (dated by TCRdb to about 2017). Background for the entire study: T cell receptor beta repertoires were profiled in healthy donors and ankylosing spondylitis patients so that disease-linked TCR variants could be found. The full study cohort comprised some 27 ankylosing spondylitis patients and around 100 healthy donors. Peripheral blood was sampled, and synovial fluid was additionally collected from ankylosing spondylitis patients. The paper's findings and limits, for the study overall: The disease-linked clones were reported as significantly enriched in matched synovial fluid samples from ankylosing spondylitis patients. Blood from ankylosing spondylitis patients appeared to be characterized by a TCR beta motif made up of under ten highly homologous amino acid variants. Some motif variants were previously reported in synovial fluid and blood of reactive arthritis patients, suggesting common disease-initiation mechanisms. In peripheral blood, the disease-linked clones were found at relatively low frequencies and had a CD8+ phenotype.

CDR1 SGHRS and CDR2 YFSETQ were looked up in the germline V gene. The CDR3 spans 16 residues, from the cysteine through the phenylalanine. Just the 48-base CDR3 DNA is kept, in frame starting at base 1. V is cut back by 0 bases and J by 3 bases, with 3 bases in the junction unmatched. In its sample, this clonotype was seen many times. What antigen it recognizes has not been identified. No qualities accompany the bases; no much larger clone lies one base away. TCRdb names Illumina HiSeq 2500 as the instrument used. Quantitative 5'-RACE with molecular barcodes was the method used to prepare the TCR beta libraries. Per the authors' processing: To identify disease-linked TCR variants, a new computational method was used, one built on a probabilistic model of VDJ rearrangement. TCRdb reworked the public reads: Q25 trimming with fastp, MiXCR clone assembly, productive beta chains retained. Rows merge per CDR3 protein into single entries with the most common DNA and genes. These V and J calls rely on TCRdb rather than the paper's analysis. The sample data list under 300,000 distinct CDR3 sequences, and around 10% of these were observed just once. Around 7% of the sample lies in the top ten.

The sequence joins TRBV5-1 to TRBJ2-2; 9 of the junction bases match TRBD2. Material: blood, either unsorted or a sorted T cell fraction (not recorded which). The receptor was derived from a male donor with ankylosing spondylitis or in good health (not recorded which). The nucleotide sequence reads TGCGCCAGCAGCTTGGGACTAGCGGCTTACACCGGGGAGCTGTTTTTT. Its translation is CASSLGLAAYTGELFF.